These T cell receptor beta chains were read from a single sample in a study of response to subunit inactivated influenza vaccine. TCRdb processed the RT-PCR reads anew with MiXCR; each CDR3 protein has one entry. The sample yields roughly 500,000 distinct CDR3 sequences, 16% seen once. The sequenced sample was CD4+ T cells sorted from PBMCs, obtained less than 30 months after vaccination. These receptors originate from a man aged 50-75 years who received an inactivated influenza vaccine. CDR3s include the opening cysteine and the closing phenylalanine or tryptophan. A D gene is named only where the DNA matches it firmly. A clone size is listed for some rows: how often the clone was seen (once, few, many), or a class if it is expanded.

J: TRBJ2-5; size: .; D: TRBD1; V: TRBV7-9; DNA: TGTGCCAGCAGCTCGGAGGGACAGGGGGAAGAGACCCAGTACTTC; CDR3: CASSSEGQGEETQYF
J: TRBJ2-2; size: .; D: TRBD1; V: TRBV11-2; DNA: TGTGCCAGCAGCCAACCGCCGGGACAGGGTACCGGGGAGCTGTTTTTT; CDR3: CASSQPPGQGTGELFF
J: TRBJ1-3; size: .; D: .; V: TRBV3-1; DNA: TGTGCCAGCAGCCAGGAACAGGGAATTCTTGGAAACACCATATATTTT; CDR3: CASSQEQGILGNTIYF
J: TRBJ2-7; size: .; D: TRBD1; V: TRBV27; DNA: TGTGCCAGCAGCCCCCCGGGACAGATCAACGAGCAGTACTTC; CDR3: CASSPPGQINEQYF
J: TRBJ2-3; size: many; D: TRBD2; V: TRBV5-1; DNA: TGCGCCAGCAGCTACCAAGGACTAGCTCACACAGATACGCAGTATTTT; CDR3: CASSYQGLAHTDTQYF
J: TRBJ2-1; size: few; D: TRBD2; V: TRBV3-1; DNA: TGTGCCAGCAGCGACCGGGACTACGGAACGAACAATGAGCAGTTCTTC; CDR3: CASSDRDYGTNNEQFF
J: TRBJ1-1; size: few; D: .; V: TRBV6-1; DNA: TGTGCCAGCAGTCAAAGTGGAGGGACTGAAGCTTTCTTT; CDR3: CASSQSGGTEAFF
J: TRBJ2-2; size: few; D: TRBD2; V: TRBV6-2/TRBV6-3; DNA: TGTGCCAGCAGTTTCCTAGCGGCGAACACCGGGGAGCTGTTTTTT; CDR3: CASSFLAANTGELFF
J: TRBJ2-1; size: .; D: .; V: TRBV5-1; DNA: TGCGCCAGCAGAGCGGTCTCCTACAATGAGCAGTTCTTC; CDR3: CASRAVSYNEQFF
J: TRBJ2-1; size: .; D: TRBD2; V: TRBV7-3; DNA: TGTGCCAGCAGCTTAACTGGCGGGAGTGACAATGAGCAGTTCTTC; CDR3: CASSLTGGSDNEQFF
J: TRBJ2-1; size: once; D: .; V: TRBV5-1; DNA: TGCGCCAGCACCCCCTGGGGGGGCCGCTCCTACAATGAGCAGTTCTTC; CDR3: CASTPWGGRSYNEQFF
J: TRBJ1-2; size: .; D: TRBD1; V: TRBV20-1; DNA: TGCAGTGCTAGGATGGGGACAGGGGGCAATGGCTACACCTTC; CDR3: CSARMGTGGNGYTF
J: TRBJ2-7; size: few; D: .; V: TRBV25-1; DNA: TGTGCCAGCAGTGACTCCGGGGGAAGGCCGTCGAGGGAGCAGTACTTC; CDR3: CASSDSGGRPSREQYF
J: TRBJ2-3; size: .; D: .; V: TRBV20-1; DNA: TGCAGTGCTAGAGCTCTAGGACTGAAAACTAGCACAGATACGCAGTATTTT; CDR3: CSARALGLKTSTDTQYF
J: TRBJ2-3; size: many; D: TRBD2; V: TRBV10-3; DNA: TGTGCCATCAGTGGGGCTAGCGGGAAGACAGATACGCAGTATTTT; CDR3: CAISGASGKTDTQYF
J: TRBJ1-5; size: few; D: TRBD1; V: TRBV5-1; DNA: TGCGCCAGCAGCAATACAGGGGGCCAGCCCCAGCATTTT; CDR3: CASSNTGGQPQHF
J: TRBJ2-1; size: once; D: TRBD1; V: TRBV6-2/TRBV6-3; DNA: TGTGCCAGCCAGTCGAGGACAGGGCTGATATACAATGAGCAGTTCTTC; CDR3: CASQSRTGLIYNEQFF
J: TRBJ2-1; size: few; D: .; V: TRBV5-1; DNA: TGCGCCAGCAGAATCGGACTATACTCCTACAATGAGCAGTTCTTC; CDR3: CASRIGLYSYNEQFF
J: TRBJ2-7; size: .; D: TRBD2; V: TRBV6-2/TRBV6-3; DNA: TGTGCCAGCAGTTACTCCACGCTAGCGGGGGACCACGAGCAGTACTTC; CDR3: CASSYSTLAGDHEQYF
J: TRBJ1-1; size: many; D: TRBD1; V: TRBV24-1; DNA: TGTGCCACCAGTGAAACCGGGACAGGGAACACTGAAGCTTTCTTT; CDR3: CATSETGTGNTEAFF
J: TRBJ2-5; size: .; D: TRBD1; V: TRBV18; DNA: TGTGCCAGCTCACCGGGACAGGGGGCGCGACAAGAGACCCAGTACTTC; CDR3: CASSPGQGARQETQYF
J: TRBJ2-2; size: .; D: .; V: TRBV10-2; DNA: TGCGCCAGCAGGGGGGGTGTCGACACCGGGGAGCTGTTTTTT; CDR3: CASRGGVDTGELFF
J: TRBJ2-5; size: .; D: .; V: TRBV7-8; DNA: TGTGCCAGCAGCTTAGCGTCTTCCGGGGCCCAAGAGACCCAGTACTTC; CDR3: CASSLASSGAQETQYF
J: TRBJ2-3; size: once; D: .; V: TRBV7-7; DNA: TGTGCTAGCAACTTAGGCGGGGTCCTTCGAGGCTCAGATACGCAGTATTTT; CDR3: CASNLGGVLRGSDTQYF
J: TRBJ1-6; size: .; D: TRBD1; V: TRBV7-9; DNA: TGTGCCAGCAGCTCGGGACAGGGGGGTGCCTATAATTCACCCCTCCACTTT; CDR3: CASSSGQGGAYNSPLHF
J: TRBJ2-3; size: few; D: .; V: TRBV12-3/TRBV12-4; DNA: TGTGCCACCGATTTAAACACAGATACGCAGTATTTT; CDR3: CATDLNTDTQYF
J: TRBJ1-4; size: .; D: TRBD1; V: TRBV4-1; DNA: TGCGCCAGCAGCCCAGCGACAGGGGCTAATGAAAAACTGTTTTTT; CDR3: CASSPATGANEKLFF
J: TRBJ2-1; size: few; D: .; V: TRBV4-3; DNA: TGCGCCAGCAGCCAAAAGATAGCGGAGCCGTACAATGAGCAGTTCTTC; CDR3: CASSQKIAEPYNEQFF
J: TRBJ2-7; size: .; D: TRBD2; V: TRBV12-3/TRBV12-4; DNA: TGTGCCAGCAGCATAAGCGGGGGAGTCTCCTACGAGCAGTACTTC; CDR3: CASSISGGVSYEQYF
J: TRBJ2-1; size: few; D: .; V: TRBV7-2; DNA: TGTGCCAGCAGCTTATTTCAGGGGACCTCAGGGAATGAGCAGTTCTTC; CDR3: CASSLFQGTSGNEQFF
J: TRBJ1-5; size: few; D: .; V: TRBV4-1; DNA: TGCGCCAGCAGCCAAGAGGCAAACGGATATCAGCCCCAGCATTTT; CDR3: CASSQEANGYQPQHF
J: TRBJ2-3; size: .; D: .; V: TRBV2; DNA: TGTGCCAGCAGTGCGCCTAGCTCAGATACGCAGTATTTT; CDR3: CASSAPSSDTQYF
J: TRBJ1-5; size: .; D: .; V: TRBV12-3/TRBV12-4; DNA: TGTGCCAGCAGTTTGAACAGCTATAGCAATCAGCCCCAGCATTTT; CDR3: CASSLNSYSNQPQHF
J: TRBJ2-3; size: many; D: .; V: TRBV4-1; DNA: TGCGCCAGCAGCCAAGAGGCGACTACCCCAAGGGAGCAGTATTTT; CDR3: CASSQEATTPREQYF
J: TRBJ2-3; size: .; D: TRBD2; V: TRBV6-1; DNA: TGTGCCAGCAGGCGGACTAGCGGATCTAGCACAGATACGCAGTATTTT; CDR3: CASRRTSGSSTDTQYF
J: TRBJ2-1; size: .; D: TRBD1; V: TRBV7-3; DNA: TGTGCCAGCAGCACCAACCACAGGGGGAGCTCCTACAATGAGCAGTTCTTC; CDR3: CASSTNHRGSSYNEQFF
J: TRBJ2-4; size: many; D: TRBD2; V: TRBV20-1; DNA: TGCAGTGCTAGTCAGCGGGAGGGAAAAAACATTCAGTACTTC; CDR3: CSASQREGKNIQYF
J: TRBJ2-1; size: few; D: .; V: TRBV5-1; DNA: TGCGCCAGCAGCCTAGGGCCGCGTGGCACACACAATGAGCAGTTCTTC; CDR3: CASSLGPRGTHNEQFF
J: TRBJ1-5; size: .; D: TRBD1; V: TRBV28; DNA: TGTGCCAGCAGAGCCGGGACAGGGGGCGCCTTTATCGGGCAGCCCCAGCATTTT; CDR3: CASRAGTGGAFIGQPQHF
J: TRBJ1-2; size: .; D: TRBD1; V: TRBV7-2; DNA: TGTGCCAGCAGCATAACAGGGGCCCCCTATGGCTACACCTTC; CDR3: CASSITGAPYGYTF
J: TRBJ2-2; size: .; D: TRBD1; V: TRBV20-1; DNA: TGCAGTGCCCCCAGGGGGCGCGAGATGTTTTTT; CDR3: CSAPRGREMFF
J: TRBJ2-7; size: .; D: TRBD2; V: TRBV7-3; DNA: TGTGCCAGCAGCCCCCAGGGCGGGAGTAACAACGAGGAGTACTTC; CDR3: CASSPQGGSNNEEYF
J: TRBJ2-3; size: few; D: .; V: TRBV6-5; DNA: TGTGCCAGCAGACTCGGCAGTATATCTAGAGATACGCAGTATTTT; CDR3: CASRLGSISRDTQYF
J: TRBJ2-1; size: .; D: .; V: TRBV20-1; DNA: TGCAGTGCCCGCCCGACTACCTACAATGAGCAGTTCTTC; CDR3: CSARPTTYNEQFF
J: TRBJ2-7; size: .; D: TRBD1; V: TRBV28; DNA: TGTGCCAGCAGTTTATTAGGGGACAGGCTACGCTTC; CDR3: CASSLLGDRLRF
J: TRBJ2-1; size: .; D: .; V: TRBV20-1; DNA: TGCAGTGTTCCCGGGAAGCCCGTATACAATGAGCAGTTCTTC; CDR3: CSVPGKPVYNEQFF
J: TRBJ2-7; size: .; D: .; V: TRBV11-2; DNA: TGTGCCAGCAGCTTAGATCGACCGGTTCTCTACGAGCAGTACTTC; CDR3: CASSLDRPVLYEQYF
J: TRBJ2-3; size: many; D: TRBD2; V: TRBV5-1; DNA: TGCGCCAGCAGCGTGAGCGGGAAGGGCACAGATACGCAGTATTTT; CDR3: CASSVSGKGTDTQYF
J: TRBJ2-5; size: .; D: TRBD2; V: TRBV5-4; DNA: TGTGCCAGCAGTGTGGCTAGCGGGAGAAGGGAGACCCAGTACTTC; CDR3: CASSVASGRRETQYF
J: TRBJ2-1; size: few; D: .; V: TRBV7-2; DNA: TGTGCCAGCAGCTCCTCCGGGATGGCGTCCAATGAGCAGTTCTTC; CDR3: CASSSSGMASNEQFF
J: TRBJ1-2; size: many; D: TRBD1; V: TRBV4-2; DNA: TGTGCCAGCAGCCAAGAGCGGGACAGGCCTTTCTATGGCTACACCTTC; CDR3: CASSQERDRPFYGYTF
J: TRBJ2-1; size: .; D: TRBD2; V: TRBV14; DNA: TGTGCCAGCAGCCAAGAGTCCCTACTAGCGGGAGTAAATGAGCAGTTCTTC; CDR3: CASSQESLLAGVNEQFF